This is a list of T cell receptor beta chains from one sample in a study of blood T cell repertoires in COVID-19. Using immunoSEQ multiplex PCR, the repertoire was profiled, and TCRdb retains in-frame clones only, with some absent. This table holds some 32,000 clones, over 75% found once. Sequencing was done on a sample of peripheral blood. The receptors here all came from a man aged 55 to 70 with active COVID-19. CDR3s include the opening cysteine and the closing phenylalanine or tryptophan. Each record gives: J gene, clone size, D gene, V gene, CDR3 length, CDR3 DNA, CDR3 protein. A D gene is named only where the DNA matches it firmly. Clone size is not always given. Where it is, it says once, few, many or a class for expanded clones.

J gene: TRBJ1-1; clone size: .; D gene: .; V gene: TRBV18; CDR3 length: 12; CDR3 DNA: TGTGCCAGCTCACCTCAACAGGGCGAAGCTTTCTTT; CDR3 protein: CASSPQQGEAFF
J gene: TRBJ2-7; clone size: .; D gene: TRBD1; V gene: TRBV5-4; CDR3 length: 11; CDR3 DNA: TGTGCCAGCAGACAGGGGTCCGAGCAGTACTTC; CDR3 protein: CASRQGSEQYF
J gene: TRBJ2-2; clone size: .; D gene: TRBD1; V gene: TRBV24-1; CDR3 length: 13; CDR3 DNA: TGTGCCACCAAGACAGGGCGCACCGGGGAGCTGTTTTTT; CDR3 protein: CATKTGRTGELFF
J gene: TRBJ2-3; clone size: .; D gene: .; V gene: TRBV4-1; CDR3 length: 15; CDR3 DNA: TGCGCCAGCAGCCAAGATAGCTCGAGCACAGATACGCAGTATTTT; CDR3 protein: CASSQDSSSTDTQYF
J gene: TRBJ2-5; clone size: .; D gene: TRBD2; V gene: TRBV5-1; CDR3 length: 17; CDR3 DNA: TGCGCCAGCAGCTCGGCGGTGGGACTAGCGGGGGAGGGGACCCAGTACTTC; CDR3 protein: CASSSAVGLAGEGTQYF
J gene: TRBJ2-7; clone size: .; D gene: .; V gene: TRBV4-2; CDR3 length: 16; CDR3 DNA: TGTGCCAGCAGCCAAGATATCCCAACGGGCTCCTACGAGCAGTACTTC; CDR3 protein: CASSQDIPTGSYEQYF
J gene: TRBJ2-7; clone size: .; D gene: .; V gene: TRBV5-6; CDR3 length: 14; CDR3 DNA: TGTGCCAGCAGCTCGACAGGGCGGGGTTACGAGCAGTACTTC; CDR3 protein: CASSSTGRGYEQYF
J gene: TRBJ1-2; clone size: .; D gene: TRBD1; V gene: TRBV6-5; CDR3 length: 16; CDR3 DNA: TGTGCCAGCAGTTACACTAGGACAGGGGGCTCCTATGGCTACACCTTC; CDR3 protein: CASSYTRTGGSYGYTF
J gene: TRBJ2-5; clone size: .; D gene: TRBD2; V gene: TRBV7-6; CDR3 length: 15; CDR3 DNA: TGTGCCAGCAGCTGGGGACTAGCGGGACAAGAGACCCAGTACTTC; CDR3 protein: CASSWGLAGQETQYF
J gene: TRBJ1-5; clone size: .; D gene: .; V gene: TRBV27; CDR3 length: 15; CDR3 DNA: TGTGCCAGCAGTTTAGGGCAGGGCAGCAATCAGCCCCAGCATTTT; CDR3 protein: CASSLGQGSNQPQHF
J gene: TRBJ1-2; clone size: .; D gene: .; V gene: TRBV6-2/TRBV6-3; CDR3 length: 14; CDR3 DNA: TGTGCCAGCAGTCGAGGCGCCCTTCTGGGTGGCTACACCTTC; CDR3 protein: CASSRGALLGGYTF
J gene: TRBJ2-3; clone size: .; D gene: TRBD1; V gene: TRBV7-9; CDR3 length: 15; CDR3 DNA: TGTGCCAGCAGCTTTGGACAGGGGGTGGTAGATACGCAGTATTTT; CDR3 protein: CASSFGQGVVDTQYF
J gene: TRBJ2-2; clone size: .; D gene: TRBD2; V gene: TRBV7-9; CDR3 length: 15; CDR3 DNA: TGTGCCAGCAGCTTATCGGGAGGGCGCACCGGGGAGCTGTTTTTT; CDR3 protein: CASSLSGGRTGELFF
J gene: TRBJ1-2; clone size: .; D gene: .; V gene: TRBV5-4; CDR3 length: 14; CDR3 DNA: TGTGCCAGCTCCCTCCCGGGGGGGGCCGAAGGCTACACCTTC; CDR3 protein: CASSLPGGAEGYTF
J gene: TRBJ2-3; clone size: .; D gene: .; V gene: TRBV2; CDR3 length: 16; CDR3 DNA: TGTGCCAGCAGTGAAGCGCCAAGGACTAGCACAGATACGCAGTATTTT; CDR3 protein: CASSEAPRTSTDTQYF
J gene: TRBJ1-4; clone size: .; D gene: TRBD1; V gene: TRBV30; CDR3 length: 15; CDR3 DNA: TGTGCCTGGAGTCTCCCGACAGGGCGTAATGAAAAACTGTTTTTT; CDR3 protein: CAWSLPTGRNEKLFF
J gene: TRBJ2-1; clone size: .; D gene: TRBD2; V gene: TRBV3-1/TRBV3-2; CDR3 length: 12; CDR3 DNA: TGTGCCAGCAGCCCCCTAGCGGGGGAGCAGTTCTTC; CDR3 protein: CASSPLAGEQFF
J gene: TRBJ1-2; clone size: .; D gene: .; V gene: TRBV25-1; CDR3 length: 12; CDR3 DNA: TGTGCCAGCAGACCCAGGGTCTATGGCTACACCTTC; CDR3 protein: CASRPRVYGYTF
J gene: TRBJ2-1; clone size: .; D gene: TRBD1; V gene: TRBV6-5; CDR3 length: 15; CDR3 DNA: TGTGCCAGCAGTTTCAGGGACAGGGGGCTCTATGAGCAGTTCTTC; CDR3 protein: CASSFRDRGLYEQFF
J gene: TRBJ2-1; clone size: .; D gene: TRBD1; V gene: TRBV29-1; CDR3 length: 15; CDR3 DNA: TGCAGCGTTGAGGATACAGGGGGTGCCTACAATGAGCAGTTCTTC; CDR3 protein: CSVEDTGGAYNEQFF
J gene: TRBJ2-1; clone size: .; D gene: TRBD2; V gene: TRBV7-2; CDR3 length: 15; CDR3 DNA: TGTGCCAGCAGCGAGACTAGCGGGAGATACAATGAGCAGTTCTTC; CDR3 protein: CASSETSGRYNEQFF
J gene: TRBJ2-2; clone size: .; D gene: .; V gene: TRBV19; CDR3 length: 15; CDR3 DNA: TGTGCCAGTACCCAAGACAGGACCAACACCGGGGAGCTGTTTTTT; CDR3 protein: CASTQDRTNTGELFF
J gene: TRBJ2-7; clone size: .; D gene: TRBD2; V gene: TRBV7-8; CDR3 length: 19; CDR3 DNA: TGTGCCAGCAGCCCCCTCCCGGCCGGGGTAGCGGGGGTCCCGGGCGAGCAGTACTTC; CDR3 protein: CASSPLPAGVAGVPGEQYF
J gene: TRBJ2-5; clone size: .; D gene: .; V gene: TRBV6-2/TRBV6-3; CDR3 length: 15; CDR3 DNA: TGTGCCAGCAGCCCCCCTAAGTCTAGTAAAGAGACCCAGTACTTC; CDR3 protein: CASSPPKSSKETQYF
J gene: TRBJ2-3; clone size: .; D gene: .; V gene: TRBV7-3; CDR3 length: 15; CDR3 DNA: TGTGCCAGCAGCTTAACGTCAGGGGGGTCCGATACGCAGTATTTT; CDR3 protein: CASSLTSGGSDTQYF
J gene: TRBJ2-7; clone size: .; D gene: .; V gene: TRBV6-2/TRBV6-3; CDR3 length: 12; CDR3 DNA: TGTGCCAGCAGTCGACTTTCCTACGAGCAGTACTTC; CDR3 protein: CASSRLSYEQYF
J gene: TRBJ2-2; clone size: .; D gene: .; V gene: TRBV2; CDR3 length: 12; CDR3 DNA: TGTGCCCTGGGCGCGAACACCGGGGAGCTGTTTTTT; CDR3 protein: CALGANTGELFF
J gene: TRBJ1-1; clone size: .; D gene: TRBD1; V gene: TRBV12-3/TRBV12-4; CDR3 length: 13; CDR3 DNA: TGTGCCAGCAGTCCCAGGGGGTACACTGAAGCTTTCTTT; CDR3 protein: CASSPRGYTEAFF
J gene: TRBJ2-7; clone size: .; D gene: TRBD1; V gene: TRBV10-2; CDR3 length: 16; CDR3 DNA: TGCGCCAGCAGTGAGTCCGGGACAGGGGGCCTCAACGAGCAGTACTTC; CDR3 protein: CASSESGTGGLNEQYF
J gene: TRBJ2-5; clone size: .; D gene: TRBD2; V gene: TRBV5-4; CDR3 length: 14; CDR3 DNA: TGTGCCACCGGGACTAGCGGGAGGGCGGAGACCCAGTACTTC; CDR3 protein: CATGTSGRAETQYF
J gene: TRBJ2-1; clone size: .; D gene: .; V gene: TRBV5-4; CDR3 length: 15; CDR3 DNA: TGTGCCAGCAGCTTGGCCAGAGGCTCCTACAATGAGCAGTTCTTC; CDR3 protein: CASSLARGSYNEQFF
J gene: TRBJ2-2; clone size: .; D gene: TRBD1; V gene: TRBV28; CDR3 length: 16; CDR3 DNA: TGTGCCAGCAGTCCACAGGGGGATAGCGGCACCGGGGAGCTGTTTTTT; CDR3 protein: CASSPQGDSGTGELFF
J gene: TRBJ1-5; clone size: .; D gene: .; V gene: TRBV6-2/TRBV6-3; CDR3 length: 13; CDR3 DNA: TGTGCCAGCAGTTGGGGGGGCAATCAGCCCCAGCATTTT; CDR3 protein: CASSWGGNQPQHF
J gene: TRBJ1-3; clone size: .; D gene: .; V gene: TRBV4-3; CDR3 length: 17; CDR3 DNA: TGCGCCAGCAGCCAAGAATTGTCCAGGGAGGCTGGAAACACCATATATTTT; CDR3 protein: CASSQELSREAGNTIYF
J gene: TRBJ2-7; clone size: .; D gene: .; V gene: TRBV5-5; CDR3 length: 15; CDR3 DNA: TGTGCCAGCAGCTTGGAGGTGGCAGGGGCCTACGAGCAGTACTTC; CDR3 protein: CASSLEVAGAYEQYF
J gene: TRBJ2-7; clone size: .; D gene: .; V gene: TRBV4-2; CDR3 length: 15; CDR3 DNA: TGTGCCAGCAGCAAAGGGGGGCAGATCGCCTACGAGCAGTACTTC; CDR3 protein: CASSKGGQIAYEQYF
J gene: TRBJ1-4; clone size: once; D gene: TRBD1; V gene: TRBV13; CDR3 length: 13; CDR3 DNA: TGTGCCAGCAGCTCCAGGGGGCACGAAAAACTGTTTTTT; CDR3 protein: CASSSRGHEKLFF
J gene: TRBJ2-5; clone size: once; D gene: .; V gene: TRBV4-3; CDR3 length: 15; CDR3 DNA: TGCGCCAGCAGCCAAGTTGGACCGGGGGAAGAGACCCAGTACTTC; CDR3 protein: CASSQVGPGEETQYF
J gene: TRBJ1-1; clone size: .; D gene: .; V gene: TRBV6-5; CDR3 length: 14; CDR3 DNA: TGTGCCAGCAGTAAGGCTCCGGCGGGCACTGAAGCTTTCTTT; CDR3 protein: CASSKAPAGTEAFF
J gene: TRBJ1-4; clone size: .; D gene: TRBD1; V gene: TRBV6-5; CDR3 length: 14; CDR3 DNA: TGTGCCAGCAGCCTCAGGGGGCTAAATGAAAAACTGTTTTTT; CDR3 protein: CASSLRGLNEKLFF
J gene: TRBJ2-5; clone size: .; D gene: .; V gene: TRBV7-8; CDR3 length: 13; CDR3 DNA: TGTGCCAGCAGCTTAGGGGGCCGGGAGACCCAGTACTTC; CDR3 protein: CASSLGGRETQYF
J gene: TRBJ2-7; clone size: .; D gene: TRBD2; V gene: TRBV7-2; CDR3 length: 16; CDR3 DNA: TGTGCCAGCAGCCTCGGGACTAGCGGGGGGGCGGGCGAGCAGTACTTC; CDR3 protein: CASSLGTSGGAGEQYF
J gene: TRBJ1-1; clone size: .; D gene: .; V gene: TRBV27; CDR3 length: 13; CDR3 DNA: TGTGCCAGCAGGATACCCGGTGGCACTGAAGCTTTCTTT; CDR3 protein: CASRIPGGTEAFF
J gene: TRBJ1-4; clone size: .; D gene: .; V gene: TRBV30; CDR3 length: 17; CDR3 DNA: TGTGCCTGGAGTGTATTCCCAGGGCGAGGTTTTAATGAAAAACTGTTTTTT; CDR3 protein: CAWSVFPGRGFNEKLFF
J gene: TRBJ2-1; clone size: once; D gene: TRBD2; V gene: TRBV11-2; CDR3 length: 14; CDR3 DNA: TGTGCCAGCAGCGTCCTAGCGGGGGGGGATGAGCAGTTCTTC; CDR3 protein: CASSVLAGGDEQFF
J gene: TRBJ1-4; clone size: .; D gene: TRBD1; V gene: TRBV7-3; CDR3 length: 17; CDR3 DNA: TGTGCCAGCAGCTTACTCCGTCACGGGACAGGGTTTGAAAAACTGTTTTTT; CDR3 protein: CASSLLRHGTGFEKLFF
J gene: TRBJ1-5; clone size: .; D gene: .; V gene: TRBV19; CDR3 length: 15; CDR3 DNA: TGTGCCAGTAGTATAGTACATTATAGCAATCAGCCCCAGCATTTT; CDR3 protein: CASSIVHYSNQPQHF
J gene: TRBJ2-7; clone size: .; D gene: TRBD1; V gene: TRBV3-1/TRBV3-2; CDR3 length: 14; CDR3 DNA: TGTGCCAGCAGGGGACAGGGGACTTCGTCCGAGCAGTACTTC; CDR3 protein: CASRGQGTSSEQYF
J gene: TRBJ2-3; clone size: .; D gene: TRBD2; V gene: TRBV12-5; CDR3 length: 15; CDR3 DNA: TGTGCTAGTGGTTTGGGTCTAGCGGGAACAGATACGCAGTATTTT; CDR3 protein: CASGLGLAGTDTQYF
J gene: TRBJ2-7; clone size: .; D gene: TRBD1; V gene: TRBV14; CDR3 length: 15; CDR3 DNA: TGTGCCAGCAGCCAGACGCGACAGGGGGGTCACGAGCAGTACTTC; CDR3 protein: CASSQTRQGGHEQYF
J gene: TRBJ2-7; clone size: .; D gene: .; V gene: TRBV12-5; CDR3 length: 12; CDR3 DNA: TGTGCTAGTGGGCGAGGTTCCTACGAGCAGTACTTC; CDR3 protein: CASGRGSYEQYF
J gene: TRBJ2-7; clone size: .; D gene: TRBD1; V gene: TRBV27; CDR3 length: 13; CDR3 DNA: TGTGCCAGCAGTCCGGGACAGGGCTACGAGCAGTACTTC; CDR3 protein: CASSPGQGYEQYF
J gene: TRBJ2-1; clone size: .; D gene: TRBD2; V gene: TRBV5-1; CDR3 length: 16; CDR3 DNA: TGCGCCAGCAGCTTGCTTAGCGGGGGGGCCAGGGGTGAGCAGTTCTTC; CDR3 protein: CASSLLSGGARGEQFF